A single sample is the source of the 25 T cell receptor beta chains below, sequenced in a study of molecular identifiers for immune sequencing clone quantification. TCRdb analysed the PCR reads with MiXCR anew, one entry per CDR3 protein. The sample lists around 480,000 distinct CDR3 sequences, roughly 24% occurring once. Specimen: naive CD8+ T cells from blood, with Jurkat cell RNA spiked in. Subset of the sample: FACS-sorted CD8+CD4-CCR7+CD45RA+ naive T cells. All receptors derive from a human donor in good health. Some libraries in this study had Jurkat cell RNA spiked in.

This clonotype was counted many times. The chain uses TRBV30 and TRBJ2-7, with TRBD1 matching over 10 bases. CDR3 size: 14 residues. The germline V gene has CDR1 GTSNPN and CDR2 SVGIG (reference sequence). V shed 4 bases, J shed 7 bases, and the junction held 10 bases outside the gene matches. The CDR3 here is CAWTDGTGAGEQYF. In nucleotides, the CDR3 is TGTGCCTGGACGGACGGGACAGGGGCTGGGGAGCAGTACTTC.

The sample holds a few counts of this clonotype. The gene calls are TRBV9 and TRBJ1-2; D is perhaps TRBD1 (5 bases). Germline loops: CDR1 SGDLS, CDR2 YYNGEE. This CDR3 comprises 15 residues. Trimming cost V 3 bases and J 4 bases, with 16 bases left between them. The CDR3 bases are TGTGCCAGCAGCGCGGGGCCGGGGTTCTCCTATGGCTACACCTTC. Its translation is CASSAGPGFSYGYTF.

Here the CDR3 reads CASSYSISSAYEQYF. In DNA, the CDR3 is TGTGCCAGCAGTTACTCGATTTCTAGCGCATACGAGCAGTACTTC. The chain couples TRBV6-6 to TRBJ2-7; possible D gene TRBD2, 6 bases. The CDR3 totals 15 residues. Germline V gene data show CDR1 as MNHNY and CDR2 as SVGAGI (reference sequence). V gave up 0 bases and J gave up 4 bases, with 13 bases separating them.

This clonotype was recorded a few times. The chain has TRBV27 and TRBJ2-3, with D possibly called TRBD1 or TRBD2 (5 bases each). The germline V gene encodes CDR1 MNHEY and CDR2 SMNVEV (reference sequence). V was clipped by 7 bases and J by 1 base, with 21 bases between them. The CDR3 runs 17 residues. The CDR3 protein is CASTPTLRGTGTDTQYF. CDR3 nucleotides: TGTGCCAGCACCCCCACCCTGAGGGGAACCGGCACAGATACGCAGTATTTT.

This clonotype came up many times. CDR3 DNA: TGTGCCAGCAGCTTCGGTCAAGGGAGCTCCTACGAGCAGTACTTC. Translation gives CASSFGQGSSYEQYF. This rearrangement joins TRBV5-6 to TRBJ2-7, with D possibly being TRBD2 (5 bases). The CDR3 sequence is 15 residues long. CDR1 is SGHDT and CDR2 is YYEEEE in the germline V gene. V was cut by 2 bases and J by 0 bases, with 12 bases left in between. The complete variable domain, with remaining parts taken from reference TRBV5-6 and TRBJ2-7, reads DAGVTQSPTHLIKTRGQQVTLRCSPKSGHDTVSWYQQALGQGPQFIFQYYEEEERQRGNFPDRFSGHQFPNYSSELNVNALLLGDSALYLCASSFGQGSSYEQYFGPGTRLTVT.

This clonotype was picked up many times. This chain links TRBV28 with TRBJ2-3; D possibly uses TRBD1 or TRBD2 (6 bases each). Germline V gene lookup returns CDR1 MDHEN and CDR2 SYDVKM. The CDR3 is 16 residues long. V lost 3 bases and J lost 2, with 15 bases in between. CDR3 sequence (DNA): TGTGCCAGCAGTTTGGGGGGCAGTTCCTACACAGATACGCAGTATTTT. Its translation: CASSLGGSSYTDTQYF.

As for this clonotype: One junction end disagrees with the germline gene, perhaps due to a read error. The chain uses TRBV7-6 and TRBJ1-1; D call uncertain. CDR1 is SGHVS, CDR2 FNYEAQ, per germline. The CDR3 runs to 13 residues. The CDR3 nucleotides read TGTGCCAGCAGGGGAGGGTCGAACACTGAAGCTCTCTTT. Its translation is CASRGGSNTEALF.

This clonotype was counted between two and nine times. The V and J genes are TRBV20-1 and TRBJ2-1; D is unclear. Germline CDR1 reads DFQATT; CDR2 reads SNEGSKA (reference sequence). This CDR3 has 11 residues. V lost 6 bases and J 7 bases, leaving 10 bases between the germline ends. CDR3 in DNA: TGCAGTGCGGCGGACGGGAATGAGCAGTTCTTC. The encoded protein is CSAADGNEQFF.

About this clonotype itself: A much bigger clone sits one base away, suggesting this may be a read error. This rearrangement joins TRBV6-6 to TRBJ2-7; TRBD1 matches at 9 bases. CDR1 is MNHNY and CDR2 is SVGAGI in the germline V gene (reference sequence). This CDR3 has 12 residues. Trimming removed 7 bases from V and 6 bases from J; junction bases left unmatched: 4. For the CDR3, the DNA is TGTGCCAGCAAAACAGGGGGCTGCGAGCAGTACTTC. It codes for CASKTGGCEQYF.

This clonotype has a count of ten or more. The chain carries TRBV4-3 and TRBJ2-7; 7 bases fit TRBD1. CDR1 LGHNA and CDR2 YSLEER come from the germline V gene. With 1 base clipped from V and 4 bases from J, the junction kept 13 bases outside the gene matches. CDR3 length: 17 residues. The CDR3 loop is CASSQVEYRTGSYEQYF. CDR3 bases: TGCGCCAGCAGCCAAGTTGAGTATCGGACAGGCTCGTACGAGCAGTACTTC.

The V and J genes are TRBV4-1 and TRBJ2-3, with 9 bases lining up with TRBD2. The CDR3 loop spans 17 amino acids. Per germline, CDR1 MGHRA and CDR2 YSYEKL. V dropped 0 bases and J dropped 4; count of bases not matched to a gene: 8. The CDR3 reads CASSQDGVGTSSDTQYF. The CDR3 DNA sequence: TGCGCCAGCAGCCAAGATGGAGTGGGGACTAGCTCAGATACGCAGTATTTT.

This clonotype was seen a few times. The gene calls are TRBV4-3 and TRBJ1-2; TRBD1 is a possible D gene (5 bases). Germline V gene data show CDR1 as LGHNA and CDR2 as YSLEER. The CDR3 is made up of 16 amino acids. V shed 0 bases and J shed 0 bases, with 11 bases lying between them. The CDR3 sequence is CASSQEEQATNYGYTF. The DNA of the CDR3 is TGCGCCAGCAGCCAAGAGGAACAGGCCACTAACTATGGCTACACCTTC.

As to this clonotype: This sequence may be a read error, since a much larger clone differs from it by one base. V and J are TRBV29-1 and TRBJ2-3, with 8 bases matching TRBD1. From germline, CDR1 is SQVTM and CDR2 ANQGSEA. CDR3 size: 14 residues. For the CDR3, the DNA is TGCAGCGTAGACTGGACAGGGAGCACAGATGCGCAGTATTTT. Translation: CSVDWTGSTDAQYF.

V gene TRBV19 combines with J gene TRBJ2-7, with D maybe TRBD1 (6 bases). With 5 bases removed from V and 5 bases from J, the gap between germline ends came to 16 bases. Germline V gene lookup returns CDR1 LNHDA and CDR2 SQIVND (reference sequence). This CDR3 spans 14 amino acids. The CDR3 reads CASSPLGQTDEQYF. CDR3 coding DNA: TGTGCCAGTAGTCCTCTAGGACAGACGGACGAGCAGTACTTC.

There are many counts of this clonotype. V gene TRBV30 combines with J gene TRBJ2-5; 8 positions match TRBD2. V trimming: 3 bases; J trimming: 5 bases; junction bases outside the gene matches: 8. The CDR3 contains 14 residues. Germline-derived CDR1 and CDR2 are GTSNPN and SVGIG (reference sequence). The CDR3 sequence is CAWRSQREYETQYF. The CDR3 DNA is TGTGCCTGGAGGTCCCAGCGGGAGTACGAGACCCAGTACTTC.

The gene calls are TRBV19 and TRBJ2-3; D is possibly TRBD1 (6 bases). V dropped 4 bases and J dropped 2 bases, with 13 bases sitting between them. The CDR3 extends over 15 amino acids. CDR1 is LNHDA, CDR2 SQIVND, per germline (reference sequence). The CDR3 sequence is CASSTDRFSTDTQYF. CDR3 sequence (DNA): TGTGCCAGTAGTACGGACAGATTTTCCACAGATACGCAGTATTTT.

This clonotype came up a few times. The chain couples TRBV27 to TRBJ2-7; 7 nucleotides match TRBD1. The trim removed 5 bases at V and 3 bases at J, leaving 7 bases unmatched. The CDR3 has 14 residues. From germline, CDR1 is MNHEY and CDR2 SMNVEV (reference sequence). Here the CDR3 reads CASSDRARYYEQYF. The DNA of the CDR3 is TGTGCCAGCAGTGACAGGGCAAGGTACTACGAGCAGTACTTC.

This clonotype showed up many times. The chain joins TRBV5-5 to TRBJ2-7; no reliable D call. Germline CDR1 SGHKS, CDR2 YYEKEE (reference sequence). V was shortened by 0 bases and J by 0 bases, with 7 bases between the two germline ends. This CDR3 region has 14 residues. This chain's CDR3 is CASSLVPNSYEQYF. The DNA for the CDR3 is TGTGCCAGCAGCTTGGTCCCGAACTCCTACGAGCAGTACTTC.

This clonotype appeared once. V is TRBV20-1 and J is TRBJ2-2, with 8 nucleotides matching TRBD1. Losses at the gene ends were 5 bases for V and 6 bases for J; bases not matched to a gene: 8. This CDR3 is 14 amino acids long. Germline V gene lookup returns CDR1 DFQATT and CDR2 SNEGSKA (reference sequence). The CDR3 loop is CSAFRDRFSGELFF. The CDR3 DNA follows: TGCAGTGCTTTTCGGGACAGGTTCTCCGGGGAGCTGTTTTTT.

The table lists this clonotype with many counts. The chain employs TRBV20-1 and TRBJ1-3, with D hard to call. The CDR3 extends over 14 amino acids. Trimming took 1 base from V and 1 from J, leaving 8 bases between them. Germline V CDR1 and CDR2: DFQATT, SNEGSKA (reference sequence). CDR3 residues: CSARGGVSGNTIYF. The CDR3, as DNA: TGCAGTGCTAGAGGTGGAGTATCTGGAAACACCATATATTTT.

This clonotype was detected only a few times. The rearrangement links TRBV30 to TRBJ1-5; D perhaps matches TRBD1 (5 bases). This CDR3 comprises 15 residues. Trimming left V 4 bases short and J 0 bases short, with 13 bases between. Germline V lookup: CDR1 GTSNPN, CDR2 SVGIG (reference sequence). The CDR3 nucleotides read TGTGCCTGGACTCCAGGGTCTAATAGCAATCAGCCCCAGCATTTT. Translated: CAWTPGSNSNQPQHF.

Many counts were recorded for this clonotype. The rearrangement joins TRBV4-3 to TRBJ2-3; TRBD1 matches at 8 bases. V lost 1 base to trimming and J lost 3 bases; unmatched junction nucleotides: 3. This CDR3 spans 15 amino acids. Germline values: CDR1 LGHNA, CDR2 YSLEER. DNA of the CDR3: TGCGCCAGCAGCCAAGCAGGGGGCGGAACAGATACGCAGTATTTT. It is translated as CASSQAGGGTDTQYF.

This clonotype was detected once. A clone one base away is much larger, so this may be a read error. The DNA is omitted, as the CDR3 cannot be located on it reliably, and the CDR3 follows TCRdb's listing. The rearrangement joins TRBV9 to TRBJ2-7. Per the germline V gene, CDR1 is SGDLS and CDR2 is YYNGEE. The CDR3 length equals 14 residues, ends included. The CDR3 region is CASSVGSGAYEQCF.

V usage is TRBV6-5 and J usage is TRBJ1-3, with 10 positions matching TRBD1. This CDR3 has 15 residues. V lost 10 bases and J lost 4; bases outside the gene matches: 10. CDR1 is MNHEY, CDR2 SVGAGI, per germline. CDR3 in DNA: TGTGCCACCAACCCGGGACAGGGGTACGGAAACACCATATATTTT. Residues: CATNPGQGYGNTIYF.

This clonotype was picked up many times. The chain employs TRBV20-1 and TRBJ1-1; unclear D gene. V gave up 5 bases and J gave up 0 bases, with 7 bases separating them. From germline, CDR1 is DFQATT and CDR2 SNEGSKA (reference sequence). The CDR3 contains 12 residues. CDR3 in DNA: TGCAGTGCTCCGAAAATGAACACTGAAGCTTTCTTT. Translated: CSAPKMNTEAFF.